What follows are 12 T cell receptor beta chains derived from one specimen sequenced in a study of blood T cell repertoires in COVID-19. The repertoire was sequenced with immunoSEQ multiplex PCR; TCRdb's copy has only in-frame clones and lacks some. The data contain about 210,000 clones, approximately 86% of them seen just once; the ten biggest clones take up about a tenth. Input material: PBMCs or T cells enriched from blood (not recorded which). These TCRs come from a man aged 18 to 30 with acute COVID-19.

The rearrangement links TRBV19 to TRBJ1-1; D is possibly TRBD1 (5 bases). The CDR3 extends over 14 amino acids. CDR1 LNHDA and CDR2 SQIVND come from the germline V gene (reference sequence). The germline V and J ends were trimmed by 5 bases and 5 bases, with 15 bases remaining between them. This CDR3 reads CASSPLRVSTEAFF. As DNA, the CDR3 is TGTGCCAGTAGTCCCCTCAGGGTTTCAACTGAAGCTTTCTTT.

This chain joins TRBV4-1 and TRBJ2-4, with TRBD1 matching over 7 bases. Germline assignment: CDR1 MGHRA and CDR2 YSYEKL. V trimming: 5 bases; J trimming: 0 bases; junction bases outside the gene matches: 16. The CDR3 is 19 amino acids. As DNA, the CDR3 is TGCGCCAGCAGCTTTGGGACAGTCGGCGAAGTACTAGCCAAAAACATTCAGTACTTC. Translated, it gives CASSFGTVGEVLAKNIQYF.

This clone has just one count. J is TRBJ2-1 and V is TRBV9; unclear D gene. Trimming removed 0 bases at V and 6 bases at J, with 16 bases between. From germline, CDR1 is SGDLS and CDR2 YYNGEE. CDR3 length equals 16 residues. The CDR3 DNA is TGTGCCAGCAGCGTAGGAGGATTTTCCTACGGCAATGAGCAGTTCTTC. It specifies CASSVGGFSYGNEQFF.

The V gene is TRBV19, the J gene TRBJ1-5; the match to TRBD1 covers 10 bases. With V trimmed by 8 bases and J by 5 bases, 6 bases remained unmatched. Germline V gene sequence: CDR1 LNHDA, CDR2 SQIVND (reference sequence). The CDR3 is 14 amino acids. CDR3 in amino acids: CASRDRGPDQPQHF. As DNA, the CDR3 is TGTGCCAGTCGGGACAGGGGCCCGGATCAGCCCCAGCATTTT.

The V call is TRBV5-1, the J call TRBJ1-2, with 7 nucleotides matching TRBD1. V was pared by 4 bases and J by 4 bases, with 7 bases of the junction left unmatched. Germline CDR1 reads SGHRS; CDR2 reads YFSETQ. CDR3 length equals 14 residues. The CDR3 coding sequence is TGCGCCAGCAGCGCCTCGGGACAGCGCTATGGCTACACCTTC. This codes for CASSASGQRYGYTF.

J is TRBJ2-7 and V is TRBV6-5; 7 bases match TRBD1. CDR3 size: 14 residues. After removal of 5 bases from V and 1 base from J, the junction contained 5 bases not matched to a gene. The germline V gene has CDR1 MNHEY and CDR2 SVGAGI. Written as DNA, the CDR3 is TGTGCCAGCAGTCCCGACAGGGCTTCCTACGAGCAGTACTTC. Translated, it gives CASSPDRASYEQYF.

The CDR3 sequence: CASSTGAGSYEQYF. CDR3 sequence (DNA): TGTGCCAGCAGTACGGGAGCAGGCTCCTACGAGCAGTACTTC. The rearrangement joins TRBV5-4 to TRBJ2-7; tentative D call: TRBD2 (6 bases). The CDR3 totals 14 residues. Germline V CDR1 and CDR2: SGHNT, YYREEE (reference sequence). The germline V and J ends were trimmed by 5 bases and 0 bases, with 12 bases remaining between them.

The chain has TRBV5-6 and TRBJ1-4, with D hard to call. Germline V gene sequence: CDR1 SGHDT, CDR2 YYEEEE. CDR3 length: 13 amino acids. The V end lost 1 base, the J end lost 8 bases, and 9 bases lay between the germline ends. The CDR3 protein is CASSLTGVEKLFF. The CDR3 region has the DNA TGTGCCAGCAGCTTGACTGGAGTAGAAAAACTGTTTTTT. Together with reference TRBV5-6 and TRBJ1-4, the CDR3 gives the full variable domain: DAGVTQSPTHLIKTRGQQVTLRCSPKSGHDTVSWYQQALGQGPQFIFQYYEEEERQRGNFPDRFSGHQFPNYSSELNVNALLLGDSALYLCASSLTGVEKLFFGSGTQLSVL.

The chain is built from TRBV29-1 and TRBJ2-5; D possibly corresponds to TRBD1 (6 bases). The CDR3 loop spans 12 amino acids. V lost 6 bases and J 1 base, leaving 9 bases between the germline ends. Germline CDR1 reads SQVTM; CDR2 reads ANQGSEA. In DNA form, the CDR3 reads TGCAGCGTCGGGACAACCCAAGAGACCCAGTACTTC. This translates into CSVGTTQETQYF.

The rearrangement joins TRBV28 to TRBJ1-5, with a weak D call TRBD1 (6 bases). This CDR3 contains 15 residues. Germline-derived CDR1 and CDR2 are MDHEN and SYDVKM. The V and J ends lost 5 bases and 0 bases respectively, with 11 bases between them. CDR3 protein: CASSREGGSNQPQHF. The CDR3 region has the DNA TGTGCCAGCAGTCGAGAAGGGGGTAGCAATCAGCCCCAGCATTTT. Full variable domain (missing parts from reference TRBV28 and TRBJ1-5): DVKVTQSSRYLVKRTGEKVFLECVQDMDHENMFWYRQDPGLGLRLIYFSYDVKMKEKGDIPEGYSVSREKKERFSLILESASTNQTSMYLCASSREGGSNQPQHFGDGTRLSIL.

The chain employs TRBV29-1 and TRBJ1-1; TRBD1 matches 8 bases. The J segment lost 0 bases and the V segment lost 5 bases, leaving 5 bases of the junction unmatched. The CDR3 runs to 14 residues. CDR1 and CDR2 from the germline V gene are SQVTM and ANQGSEA. As DNA, the CDR3 is TGCAGCGTTCGGACAGGGCCCCTGAACACTGAAGCTTTCTTT. Translating it yields CSVRTGPLNTEAFF.

As DNA, the CDR3 is TGTGCCAGCACCATCGCCCACTCCGGGAGCAATGAGCAGTTCTTC. Amino acid sequence: CASTIAHSGSNEQFF. V is TRBV28 and J is TRBJ2-1; D possibly corresponds to TRBD2 (6 bases). The CDR3 covers 15 residues. CDR1 is MDHEN, CDR2 SYDVKM, per germline. Trimming took off 7 bases at V and 6 bases at J, with 19 bases between the two ends. The full variable domain, with the rest looked up from reference TRBV28 and TRBJ2-1, is DVKVTQSSRYLVKRTGEKVFLECVQDMDHENMFWYRQDPGLGLRLIYFSYDVKMKEKGDIPEGYSVSREKKERFSLILESASTNQTSMYLCASTIAHSGSNEQFFGPGTRLTVL.